A selection of T cell receptor beta chains follows, all from one sample in a study of blood T cells in healthy people across ages. In TCRdb, the 5' RACE reads were re-called with MiXCR into one record per CDR3 protein. The repertoire holds about 730,000 distinct CDR3 sequences, around 46% seen once, with 20% to 25% in the top ten. Sequenced sample: blood. These receptors were collected from a woman aged 55-70 years in good health. CDR3s include the opening cysteine and the closing phenylalanine or tryptophan. A D gene is named only where the DNA matches it firmly. Expanded clones get a size class; other rows say once, few or many, or leave the size out.

cdr3_nt cdr3_aa v_call d_call j_call clone_size
TGTGCCAGCAGTATACTAGCGGGGGGGCGTAATGAGCAGTACTTC CASSILAGGRNEQYF TRBV6-1 TRBD2 TRBJ2-7 NA
TGTGCCAGCATCCACCGGGACACGCCCTACGAGCAGTACTTC CASIHRDTPYEQYF TRBV6-5 NA TRBJ2-7 NA
TGCAGCGTTATCGGGACAGGGGGCAATCAGCCCCAGCATTTT CSVIGTGGNQPQHF TRBV29-1 TRBD1 TRBJ1-5 NA
TGTGCCAGCAGCTTGGGACTAGCGGCTGAGCAGTTCTTC CASSLGLAAEQFF TRBV11-1 TRBD2 TRBJ2-1 few
TGCGCCAGCAGCTCGAAAGCGGGACAGGGTTACGAGCAGTACTTC CASSSKAGQGYEQYF TRBV5-1 TRBD1 TRBJ2-7 few
TGCGCCAGCAGCCAAGTCACGGGAAATGAGCAGTACTTC CASSQVTGNEQYF TRBV4-1 NA TRBJ2-7 once
TGTGCCATCAGGAGCGGGAGTCGCACAGATACGCAGTATTTT CAIRSGSRTDTQYF TRBV10-3 TRBD2 TRBJ2-3 NA
TGCGCCAGCAGCTTGCTCCCGGGACACGGCTACGAGCAGTACTTC CASSLLPGHGYEQYF TRBV5-1 NA TRBJ2-7 NA
TGTGCCAGCAGCTTAAACTGGGCTAGCGGCTACGAGCAGTACTTC CASSLNWASGYEQYF TRBV7-2 TRBD2 TRBJ2-7 NA
TGCGCCAGCAGCCTAGGACAGGACACCGGGGAGCTGTTTTTT CASSLGQDTGELFF TRBV5-1 TRBD1 TRBJ2-2 NA
TGTGCCAGCAGCTTAGAAGGCCAGGGGATAGACGAGCAGTACTTC CASSLEGQGIDEQYF TRBV11-1 NA TRBJ2-7 NA
TGTGCCAGCAGCTCGTCGGGCCTCTGGTTGGTGAACACTGAAGCTTTCTTT CASSSSGLWLVNTEAFF TRBV25-1 NA TRBJ1-1 few
TGTGCCAGCTCCGGGCGAGCGGGAGAGGTAGAGACCCAGTTCTTC CASSGRAGEVETQFF TRBV7-2 TRBD2 TRBJ2-1 NA
TGCAGTGCTAGCGTTGGGCTAGCGGGAGGCAACGAGCAGTACTTC CSASVGLAGGNEQYF TRBV20-1 TRBD2 TRBJ2-7 few
TGTGCCAGCAGTGAAGAGGAGGAGTTCCAAGAGACCCAGTACTTC CASSEEEEFQETQYF TRBV25-1 NA TRBJ2-5 NA
TGTGCCAGCAGTGAAAGGCCAGAAAACATTCAGTACTTC CASSERPENIQYF TRBV2 NA TRBJ2-4 few
TGCGCCAGCAGCCCCTTCCAGCAGGGAGAAGAGACCCAGTACTTC CASSPFQQGEETQYF TRBV4-1 NA TRBJ2-5 NA
TGTGCCAGTTGCGCCTTGGGACGGATTTACCAAGAGACCCAGTACTTC CASCALGRIYQETQYF TRBV6-2/TRBV6-3 NA TRBJ2-5 few
TGTGCCAGCAGCCAAGTTGGGGGCTTGACACACAATGAGCAGTTCTTC CASSQVGGLTHNEQFF TRBV14 NA TRBJ2-1 NA
TGTGCCAGTAGTAGTCGGACAGGGATAAACTATGGCTACACCTTC CASSSRTGINYGYTF TRBV19 TRBD1 TRBJ1-2 NA
TGTGCCAGCAGCATGGGAGAAGCGGGGAATAATGAGCAGTTCTTC CASSMGEAGNNEQFF TRBV7-3 TRBD2 TRBJ2-1 NA
TGCAGTGCTAGAGGTTGGCAGGGGGCCGGCAATGAGCAGTACTTC CSARGWQGAGNEQYF TRBV20-1 TRBD1 TRBJ2-7 NA
TGTGCCAGCAGTCAAGATACAGGGGGATACTACAATGAGCAGTTCTTC CASSQDTGGYYNEQFF TRBV27 TRBD1 TRBJ2-1 NA
TGTGCCAGCAACCCCCCGGGGGGGAGGGTAAACAATGAGCAGTACTTC CASNPPGGRVNNEQYF TRBV6-2/TRBV6-3 TRBD2 TRBJ2-7 once
TGTGCCAGCAGTAAGGGACAGGGAACCTACGAGCAGTACTTC CASSKGQGTYEQYF TRBV27 TRBD1 TRBJ2-7 NA
TGTGCCAGCGCAAGTCGACTAGCCTGGGAAGAGACCCAGTACTTC CASASRLAWEETQYF TRBV5-6 TRBD2 TRBJ2-5 few
TGCGCCAGCAGCCAAGCGGGTCAGGGGTACGAGCAGTACTTC CASSQAGQGYEQYF TRBV4-1 NA TRBJ2-7 NA
TGTGCCAGCAGCCTCCGAAGCGGGAGGGCGGATGAGCAGTTCTTC CASSLRSGRADEQFF TRBV9 TRBD2 TRBJ2-1 once
TGTGCCAGCAGCAAGAATAGCGGGAGGGATTACGAGCAGTACTTC CASSKNSGRDYEQYF TRBV27 TRBD2 TRBJ2-7 many
TGCGCCAGCAGCTTGGGGGGACAGGGGGTGTTGGAGCAGTACTTC CASSLGGQGVLEQYF TRBV5-1 TRBD1 TRBJ2-7 few
TGTGCCAGCAGCTTAGGTCAAGGCGGGGTATTTTACAATGAGCAGTTCTTC CASSLGQGGVFYNEQFF TRBV11-2 NA TRBJ2-1 few
TGTGCCAGCAGCCAATTCCGGGGGGTAGACGGCCGGGAGACCCAGTACTTC CASSQFRGVDGRETQYF TRBV3-1 TRBD2 TRBJ2-5 NA
TGCAGTGCAAGCCACCCGATAGGCCTAGCGGGAGGGACCGATACGCAGTATTTT CSASHPIGLAGGTDTQYF TRBV20-1 TRBD2 TRBJ2-3 few
TGCAGTGCTAGAGATGGTAGTCGAGAGACCCTGTACTTC CSARDGSRETLYF TRBV20-1 NA TRBJ2-5 NA
TGCAGCGCCCAGCAGGGGGCCGACTATGGCTACACCTTC CSAQQGADYGYTF TRBV29-1 TRBD1 TRBJ1-2 many
TGTGCCAGCAGCTTAATAACACAGGGGTCCGAAGCTTTCTTT CASSLITQGSEAFF TRBV7-9 TRBD1 TRBJ1-1 NA
TGTGCCAGCAGCTTAGGGGGTGCGGACCCCGCTAACTATGGCTACACCTTC CASSLGGADPANYGYTF TRBV7-8 NA TRBJ1-2 few
TGTGCCAGCTGGATGACAGGGGCGGAGGAGCAGTACTTC CASWMTGAEEQYF TRBV7-9 TRBD1 TRBJ2-5 NA
TGTGCCAGCAGCTTAGCGTCTAGCGCCGTCTCCTACAATGAGCAGTTCTTC CASSLASSAVSYNEQFF TRBV7-2 NA TRBJ2-1 few
TGTGCCAGCGCACCAACAGAGAACTATGGCTACACCTTC CASAPTENYGYTF TRBV18 NA TRBJ1-2 NA
TGCAGTGCTAGCTGGGGGCGCGCAGATACGCAGTATTTT CSASWGRADTQYF TRBV20-1 NA TRBJ2-3 NA
TGCAGTGCTAGAGACCTGACAGGGTACACTGAAGCTTTCTTT CSARDLTGYTEAFF TRBV20-1 TRBD1 TRBJ1-1 few
TGTGCCAGCAGCTTAGTAACGGCGAGTGAAGCTTTCTTT CASSLVTASEAFF TRBV11-3 NA TRBJ1-1 NA
TGTGCCAGCAGCTGGGGGGAGGGCCTCTACAATGAGCAGTTCTTC CASSWGEGLYNEQFF TRBV11-3 TRBD2 TRBJ2-1 many
TGTGCCAGCAGCCCGCGACTAGCGGCTAGCACAGATACGCAGTATTTT CASSPRLAASTDTQYF TRBV7-9 TRBD2 TRBJ2-3 NA
TGTGCCAGCAGCAAGTTCATGGTAACAATTTCCTACAATGAGCAGTTCTTC CASSKFMVTISYNEQFF TRBV21-1 NA TRBJ2-1 NA
TGTGCCAGCAGCCTGGACAGCTCCTACAATGAGCAGTTATTC CASSLDSSYNEQLF TRBV9 NA TRBJ2-1 NA
TGTGCCAGCAGCCTCCGACTAGCGGGGGGTGAGCAGTACTTC CASSLRLAGGEQYF TRBV11-2 TRBD2 TRBJ2-5 NA
TGTGCCAGCAGTTTATCGGCCAGCCCCTCTGGCTACACCTTC CASSLSASPSGYTF TRBV12-3/TRBV12-4 NA TRBJ1-2 NA
TGCGCCAGCAGCCAAGATAACTTAGGCGAGCAGTACTTC CASSQDNLGEQYF TRBV4-3 NA TRBJ2-7 many
TGCAGTGCTAGAGTTAGAGGGCCCAGCACAGATACGCAGTATTTT CSARVRGPSTDTQYF TRBV20-1 NA TRBJ2-3 few
TGTGCCAGCAGCTTAGAGGGACAGAGATTATTCGCTAACTATGGCTACACCTTC CASSLEGQRLFANYGYTF TRBV11-3 TRBD1 TRBJ1-2 NA
TGTGCCACTCTACTAGCGGGAAACTACAATGAGCAGTTCTTC CATLLAGNYNEQFF TRBV6-1 TRBD2 TRBJ2-1 NA
TGTGCCAGCAGCGTAGCTAGCGGGGGCGCCAGTACCTACGAGCAGTACTTC CASSVASGGASTYEQYF TRBV9 TRBD2 TRBJ2-7 NA
TGCAGTGCTAGAGTAGGCGGGGGCGGCTACGAGCAGTACTTC CSARVGGGGYEQYF TRBV20-1 NA TRBJ2-7 many
TGTGCCAGCAGCGTGTCAGCGGAACAAGAGACCCAGTACTTC CASSVSAEQETQYF TRBV5-5 NA TRBJ2-5 NA
TGTGCCAGCAGTTCCAAACTAGCGGGGGGGGATGCTACAGATACGCAGTATTTT CASSSKLAGGDATDTQYF TRBV28 TRBD2 TRBJ2-3 NA
TGTGCCAGCAGTTTGGGTTACCCTAGGGGCGAGCAGTACTTC CASSLGYPRGEQYF TRBV28 NA TRBJ2-7 NA
TGTGCCAGCAGTACGGCCGGGACCGGTGAGCAGTTCTTC CASSTAGTGEQFF TRBV7-2 NA TRBJ2-1 NA